This TCR beta chain emerged from a study of shared clonotypes between healthy human individuals. Broader study findings: Rarefaction demonstrated incomplete sorted-subset sequencing despite large depth. The expectation was that sequencing depth would affect clonotype sharing among donors. Non-shared clonotypes displayed generation probabilities falling below those of clonotypes present in all four donors.

CDR1 MDHEN and CDR2 SYDVKM come from the germline V gene. This CDR3 has 15 residues. Deletions cut 5 bases from V and 0 bases from J, with 13 bases between. The test was conducted at deep level. Using immunoSEQ multiplex PCR, the repertoire was profiled, and TCRdb retains in-frame clones only, with some absent. Among around 510,000 clones, about 96% were seen once, and the ten largest hold approximately 0.067%. For this clone: Its specificity is not known.

The sequencing sample was made of naive CD4+ T cells sorted from blood. Described subset: CD45RA+ positively selected. This chain connects TRBV28 to TRBJ1-1; tentatively, D is TRBD1 (6 bases). The clonotype comes from a young woman in good health. This CDR3 is CASSPRGRLNTEAFF. CDR3 coding DNA: TGTGCCAGCAGTCCCCGGGGGCGGTTGAACACTGAAGCTTTCTTT.